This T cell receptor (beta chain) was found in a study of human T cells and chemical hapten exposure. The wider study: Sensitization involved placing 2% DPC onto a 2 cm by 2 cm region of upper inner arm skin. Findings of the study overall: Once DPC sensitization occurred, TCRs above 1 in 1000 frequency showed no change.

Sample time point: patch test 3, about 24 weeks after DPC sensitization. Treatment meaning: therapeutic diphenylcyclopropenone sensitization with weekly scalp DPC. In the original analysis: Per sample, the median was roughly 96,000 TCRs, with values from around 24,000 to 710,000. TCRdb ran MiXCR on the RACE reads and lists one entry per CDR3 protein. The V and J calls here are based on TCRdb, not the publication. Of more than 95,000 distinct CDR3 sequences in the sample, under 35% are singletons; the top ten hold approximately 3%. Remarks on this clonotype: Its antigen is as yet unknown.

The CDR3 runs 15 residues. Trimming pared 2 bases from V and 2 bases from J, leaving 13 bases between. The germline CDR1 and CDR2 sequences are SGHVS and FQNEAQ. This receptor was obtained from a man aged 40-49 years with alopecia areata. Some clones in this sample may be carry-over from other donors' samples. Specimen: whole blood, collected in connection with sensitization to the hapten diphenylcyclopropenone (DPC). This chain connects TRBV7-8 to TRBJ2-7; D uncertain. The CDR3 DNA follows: TGTGCCAGCAGCTTAATATCCCACAAGGCCTACGAGCAGTACTTC. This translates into CASSLISHKAYEQYF.